This T cell receptor beta chain was identified in a study of T-cell reconstitution after alpha-beta-depleted transplantation in children. Germline assignment: CDR1 MNHNS and CDR2 SASEGT. J lost 1 base, V lost 5 bases, and 3 bases had no gene match. This CDR3 contains 15 residues. The library targeted TCRbeta and was prepared with unique molecular identifiers. TCRdb fed the PCR reads into MiXCR, producing one record per CDR3 protein. The sample lists around 400,000 distinct CDR3 sequences, under 13% occurring once. This sample comprised PBMCs from the stem cell graft donor, obtained from the stem cell graft. This rearrangement joins TRBV6-1 to TRBJ2-3; 10 bases agree with TRBD2. The receptor was derived from a human donor who donated a stem cell graft to a child with acute myeloid leukemia. CDR3 sequence: CASSTGLAGTDTQYF. The CDR3 region has the DNA TGTGCCAGCAGTACCGGACTAGCGGGCACAGATACGCAGTATTTT.